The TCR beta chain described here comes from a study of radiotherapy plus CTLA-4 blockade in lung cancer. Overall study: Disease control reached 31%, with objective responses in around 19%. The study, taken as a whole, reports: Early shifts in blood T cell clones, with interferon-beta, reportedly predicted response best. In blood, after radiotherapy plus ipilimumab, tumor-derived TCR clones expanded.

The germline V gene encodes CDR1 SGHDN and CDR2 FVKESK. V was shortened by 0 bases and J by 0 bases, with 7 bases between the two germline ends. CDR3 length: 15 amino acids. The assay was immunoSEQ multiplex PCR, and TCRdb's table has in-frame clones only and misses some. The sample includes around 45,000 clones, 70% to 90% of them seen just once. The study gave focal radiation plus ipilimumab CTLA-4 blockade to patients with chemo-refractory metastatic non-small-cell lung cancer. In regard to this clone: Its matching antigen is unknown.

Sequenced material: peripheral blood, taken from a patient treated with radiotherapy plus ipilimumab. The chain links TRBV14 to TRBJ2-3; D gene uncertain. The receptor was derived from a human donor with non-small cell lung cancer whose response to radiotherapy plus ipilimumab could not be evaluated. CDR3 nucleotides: TGTGCCAGCAGCCAAGATTGGAGCAGCACAGATACGCAGTATTTT. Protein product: CASSQDWSSTDTQYF.